Below are 27 T cell receptor beta chains sequenced from a single sample in a study of blood T cell repertoires in COVID-19 (dated by TCRdb to 2018 to 2021). Receptor amplification or capture employed the immunoSEQ multiplex PCR assay. TCRdb re-hosts the immuneACCESS table, in-frame sequences only. Its copies lack some clones; in the studies checked, an unresolved V gene accounts for under half of them, and the cause for the rest is not known. The sample includes around 170,000 clones, with roughly 81% observed a single time. Around 11% of the sample is held by the ten biggest clonotypes. The sample was peripheral blood. Receptors were obtained from a woman aged 80 or over with COVID-19, enrolled during active disease.

The gene calls are TRBV28 and TRBJ2-1, with 11 bases fitting TRBD2. Germline V lookup: CDR1 MDHEN, CDR2 SYDVKM. The CDR3 totals 17 residues. Trimming at V came to 2 bases and at J to 7 bases, leaving 10 bases not matched to a gene. The CDR3 DNA reads TGTGCCAGCAGTTTAGTGGTAGCGGGAGGGCCGGAAAATGAGCAGTTCTTC. Protein product: CASSLVVAGGPENEQFF.

V usage is TRBV6-5 and J usage is TRBJ1-3; D is possibly TRBD1 (6 bases). The CDR3 contains 15 residues. Germline V CDR1 and CDR2: MNHEY, SVGAGI. Deletions cut 4 bases from V and 2 bases from J, with 12 bases between. For the CDR3, the DNA is TGTGCCAGCAGTTTACAGGGACCTCCTGGAAACACCATATATTTT. This translates into CASSLQGPPGNTIYF.

This sequence joins TRBV7-2 and TRBJ2-3; maybe TRBD2 (5 bases). The CDR3 is 13 residues long. Germline assignment: CDR1 SGHTA and CDR2 FQGNSA. Trimming shortened V by 1 base and J by 5 bases, and 7 bases separated the two germline ends. The CDR3 DNA follows: TGTGCCAGCAGCTTAGGCCGGGGAGATACGCAGTATTTT. Translation: CASSLGRGDTQYF.

The rearrangement joins TRBV4-3 to TRBJ1-2; tentatively, D is TRBD1 (6 bases). The ends were cut back, 0 bases at V and 4 bases at J, with 15 bases in the middle. The CDR3 consists of 16 residues. The germline V gene encodes CDR1 LGHNA and CDR2 YSLEER. The DNA for the CDR3 is TGCGCCAGCAGCCAAGATCTTGGGACAACGGCCTATGGCTACACCTTC. Its translation: CASSQDLGTTAYGYTF.

As for this clone: Germline is not matched at one junction end, which may reflect a read error. J is TRBJ2-7 and V is TRBV3-1 (or the pseudogene TRBV3-2), with D uncertain. Germline CDR1 reads LGHDT; CDR2 reads YNNKEL (reference sequence). The CDR3 loop spans 12 amino acids. CDR3 coding DNA: TGTGCCAGCAGCCGCCGAGACTCCGCACGATTCTTC. Encoded protein: CASSRRDSARFF.

The chain has TRBV6-1 and TRBJ1-1, with TRBD1 identical over 8 bases. V was pared by 3 bases and J by 1 base, with 4 bases of the junction left unmatched. CDR1 and CDR2 from the germline V gene are MNHNS and SASEGT. CDR3 length: 15 residues. The CDR3 spells CASSERTGRNTEAFF. The DNA of the CDR3 is TGTGCCAGCAGTGAGCGGACAGGGCGGAACACTGAAGCTTTCTTT.

The CDR3 is CAISESRRGSSGNTIYF. In DNA, the CDR3 is TGTGCCATCAGTGAGTCGCGGAGGGGAAGCTCTGGAAACACCATATATTTT. The chain joins TRBV10-3 to TRBJ1-3, with D possibly being TRBD1 (5 bases). V lost 0 bases, J lost 0 bases, and 12 bases lay in between. Germline V gives CDR1 ENHRY, CDR2 SYGVKD. This CDR3 is built from 17 residues.

The V call is TRBV6-2 or TRBV6-3, the J call TRBJ2-7; TRBD2 aligns across 7 bases. The V and J ends lost 3 bases and 6 bases, in that order; junction bases with no gene match: 11. The CDR3 length is 15 residues. The V gene's germline CDR1 is MNHEY and CDR2 SVGEGT. In nucleotides, the CDR3 is TGTGCCAGCAGTTATCGGGCGGGAGTCGGTGTCGAGCAGTACTTC. This encodes CASSYRAGVGVEQYF.

The chain recombines TRBV9 with TRBJ2-3; weak D call: TRBD1 (5 bases). CDR1 is SGDLS and CDR2 is YYNGEE in the germline V gene. This CDR3 spans 14 amino acids. Trimming removed 3 bases from V and 0 bases from J, with 8 bases in between. This chain's CDR3 is CASSAAGSTDTQYF. The CDR3 DNA is TGTGCCAGCAGCGCTGCAGGGAGCACAGATACGCAGTATTTT.

This clone was seen a handful of times. V usage is TRBV19 and J usage is TRBJ2-2, with 9 bases identical to TRBD1. Germline V lookup: CDR1 LNHDA, CDR2 SQIVND (reference sequence). The CDR3 extends over 20 amino acids. The ends lost 1 base at V and 4 bases at J; junction bases unmatched: 16. This chain's CDR3 is CASSIVRDRVLVRGTGELFF. The CDR3 nucleotides are TGTGCCAGTAGTATAGTTAGGGACAGGGTATTAGTTAGAGGCACCGGGGAGCTGTTTTTT.

This clone was observed once. The CDR3 sequence is CASSQGRGYGYTF. The CDR3 DNA sequence: TGTGCCAGCAGCCAAGGTCGGGGCTATGGCTACACCTTC. The rearrangement uses TRBV14 and TRBJ1-2; no clear D. CDR3 length: 13 amino acids. Germline V CDR1 and CDR2: SGHDN, FVKESK. The germline V and J ends were trimmed by 1 base and 4 bases, with 7 bases remaining between them.

The chain uses TRBV7-3 and TRBJ2-5, with 7 bases identical to TRBD2. This CDR3 is 15 amino acids long. The V segment lost 5 bases and the J segment 4 bases; nucleotides outside the gene matches: 10. Per the germline V gene, CDR1 is SGHTA and CDR2 is FQGTGA. This CDR3 is CASSPLGGEIETQYF. Written as DNA, the CDR3 is TGTGCCAGCAGCCCTTTGGGGGGGGAGATAGAGACCCAGTACTTC.

The J gene is TRBJ2-7, the V gene TRBV10-3; TRBD2 agrees at 9 bases. CDR3 length equals 15 residues. Germline V gene sequence: CDR1 ENHRY, CDR2 SYGVKD. V lost 0 bases to trimming and J lost 7 bases; unmatched junction nucleotides: 7. The CDR3 sequence is CAISESLAGTGEQYF. CDR3 bases: TGTGCCATCAGTGAGTCCCTAGCGGGGACCGGAGAGCAGTACTTC.

V usage is TRBV4-1 and J usage is TRBJ2-2, with TRBD2 matching 12 bases. The CDR3 consists of 17 residues. Germline lookup yields CDR1 MGHRA and CDR2 YSYEKL. Trimming at V came to 2 bases and at J to 0 bases, leaving 1 base not matched to a gene. CDR3 residues: CASSQRLAGANTGELFF. The CDR3 DNA follows: TGCGCCAGCAGCCAACGACTAGCGGGAGCGAACACCGGGGAGCTGTTTTTT.

Regarding this clone: Additional DNA sequences in this sample encode the identical CDR3. V gene TRBV7-8 combines with J gene TRBJ1-1; tentatively, D is TRBD1 (6 bases). CDR1 and CDR2 from the germline V gene are SGHVS and FQNEAQ. The CDR3 is 13 amino acids. The V and J ends lost 1 base and 5 bases respectively, with 8 bases between them. The CDR3 bases are TGTGCCAGCAGCTTAGACAGGGAGACTGAAGCTTTCTTT. Translated: CASSLDRETEAFF.

This chain joins TRBV7-2 and TRBJ1-2, with a possible D match to TRBD1 (5 bases). Germline V gene sequence: CDR1 SGHTA, CDR2 FQGNSA. V lost 5 bases and J lost 3, with 16 bases in between. The CDR3 contains 15 residues. CDR3 nucleotides: TGTGCCAGCAGCCCCGTTGGGGGGGGATACTATGGCTACACCTTC. Translation gives CASSPVGGGYYGYTF.

This sequence joins TRBV3-1 (or the pseudogene TRBV3-2) and TRBJ2-5; 9 bases line up with TRBD2. This CDR3 has 16 residues. The V gene end was trimmed by 2 bases and the J gene end by 4 bases; junction bases not matched to a gene: 8. CDR1 is LGHDT and CDR2 is YNNKEL in the germline V gene (reference sequence). CDR3 in amino acids: CASSQLRGGASETQYF. The CDR3 region has the DNA TGTGCCAGCAGCCAATTGCGCGGGGGGGCGTCAGAGACCCAGTACTTC.

This chain joins TRBV7-8 and TRBJ2-5; D perhaps matches TRBD1 (6 bases). Germline values: CDR1 SGHVS, CDR2 FQNEAQ. The V and J ends lost 4 bases and 5 bases respectively, with 17 bases between them. The CDR3 length is 15 residues. CDR3 nucleotides: TGTGCCAGCAGCTCCCGACAGGAACCGGGGGAGACCCAGTACTTC. This codes for CASSSRQEPGETQYF.

This rearrangement joins TRBV5-4 to TRBJ2-7, with TRBD1 matching over 10 bases. This CDR3 contains 15 residues. CDR1 and CDR2 from the germline V gene are SGHNT and YYREEE (reference sequence). The trim removed 4 bases at V and 4 bases at J, leaving 8 bases unmatched. CDR3 nucleotides: TGTGCCAGCAGCGTCGGGACAGGGGTTCTGTACGAGCAGTACTTC. Its translation is CASSVGTGVLYEQYF.

The chain employs TRBV6-6 and TRBJ1-2; TRBD1 is a possible D gene (6 bases). The length of the CDR3 is 14 residues. Germline CDR1 and CDR2: MNHNY and SVGAGI (reference sequence). Trimming took off 2 bases at V and 6 bases at J, with 13 bases between the two ends. In DNA form, the CDR3 reads TGTGCCAGCAGTTACCAGGGGAATAGGGATGGCTACACCTTC. Amino acids: CASSYQGNRDGYTF.

V usage is TRBV7-9 and J usage is TRBJ2-3; 7 bases match TRBD2. The CDR3 totals 16 residues. CDR1 and CDR2 from the germline V gene are SEHNR and FQNEAQ (reference sequence). With 5 bases clipped from V and 3 bases from J, the junction kept 11 bases outside the gene matches. The DNA of the CDR3 is TGTGCCAGCAGCCTACATGTGCAGGGAGGGACAGATACGCAGTATTTT. Amino acids: CASSLHVQGGTDTQYF.

The gene calls are TRBV5-4 and TRBJ2-1, with 8 bases identical to TRBD2. V lost 2 bases and J lost 3; bases outside the gene matches: 13. The CDR3 extends over 18 amino acids. The V gene's germline CDR1 is SGHNT and CDR2 YYREEE (reference sequence). The CDR3 loop is CASSFLSGRGSYYNEQFF. The CDR3 region has the DNA TGTGCCAGCAGCTTTCTGAGCGGGAGAGGGTCCTACTACAATGAGCAGTTCTTC.

DNA for the CDR3: TGTGCCAGCAGCCAAGTCCATAGCGGGAGTTACGAGCAGTACTTC. This encodes CASSQVHSGSYEQYF. This sequence joins TRBV3-1 (or the pseudogene TRBV3-2) and TRBJ2-7; 9 nucleotides align to TRBD2. The CDR3 loop spans 15 amino acids. The germline gives CDR1 LGHDT, CDR2 YNNKEL (reference sequence). V trimming: 1 base; J trimming: 4 bases; junction bases outside the gene matches: 5.

The gene calls are TRBV7-9 and TRBJ2-1; 7 bases are shared with TRBD2. There are 14 residues in the CDR3. The junction had 10 bases not matched to a gene; V was cut back by 7 bases and J by 7 bases. Germline lookup yields CDR1 SEHNR and CDR2 FQNEAQ (reference sequence). The CDR3 is CASNQPGGSNEQFF. CDR3 DNA sequence: TGTGCCAGCAACCAGCCGGGAGGCTCGAATGAGCAGTTCTTC.

V is TRBV5-1 and J is TRBJ2-7, with 14 bases identical to TRBD2. Germline CDR1 reads SGHRS; CDR2 reads YFSETQ. The trim removed 1 base at V and 3 bases at J, leaving 6 bases unmatched. This CDR3 has 17 amino acids. This CDR3 is CASSLRPGLAGDYEQYF. In DNA form, the CDR3 reads TGCGCCAGCAGCTTGAGGCCGGGACTAGCGGGAGACTACGAGCAGTACTTC.

The chain links TRBV4-1 to TRBJ2-7; 8 positions match TRBD1. Germline loops: CDR1 MGHRA, CDR2 YSYEKL. The CDR3 extends over 15 amino acids. Trimming took 1 base from V and 3 from J; bases not matched to a gene: 5. In DNA, the CDR3 is TGCGCCAGCAGCCAAGTACGGGACAGGAACTACGAGCAGTACTTC. Residues: CASSQVRDRNYEQYF.

The chain couples TRBV29-1 to TRBJ2-1; 9 bases match TRBD1. This CDR3 contains 12 residues. CDR1 and CDR2 from the germline V gene are SQVTM and ANQGSEA. Trimming removed 7 bases from V and 8 bases from J; junction bases left unmatched: 6. The CDR3 sequence: CSADRGGDEQFF. The DNA of the CDR3 is TGCAGCGCAGACAGGGGGGGCGATGAGCAGTTCTTC.